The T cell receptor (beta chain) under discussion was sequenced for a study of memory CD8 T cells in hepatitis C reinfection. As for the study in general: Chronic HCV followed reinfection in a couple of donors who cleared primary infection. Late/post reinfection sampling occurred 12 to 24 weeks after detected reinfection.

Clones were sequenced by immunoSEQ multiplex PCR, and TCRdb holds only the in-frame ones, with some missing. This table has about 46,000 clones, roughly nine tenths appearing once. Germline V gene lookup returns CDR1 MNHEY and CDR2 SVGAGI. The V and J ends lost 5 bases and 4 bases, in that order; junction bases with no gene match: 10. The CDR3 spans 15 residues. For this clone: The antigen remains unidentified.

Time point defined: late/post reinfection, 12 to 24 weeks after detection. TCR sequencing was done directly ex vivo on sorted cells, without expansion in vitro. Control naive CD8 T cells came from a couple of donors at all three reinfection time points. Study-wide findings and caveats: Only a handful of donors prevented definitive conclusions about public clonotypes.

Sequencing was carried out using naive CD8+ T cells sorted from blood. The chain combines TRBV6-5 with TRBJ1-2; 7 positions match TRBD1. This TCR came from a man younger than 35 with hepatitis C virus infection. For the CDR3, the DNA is TGTGCCAGCAGTCATATGATCGGGACAGCCTATGGCTACACCTTC. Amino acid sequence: CASSHMIGTAYGYTF.